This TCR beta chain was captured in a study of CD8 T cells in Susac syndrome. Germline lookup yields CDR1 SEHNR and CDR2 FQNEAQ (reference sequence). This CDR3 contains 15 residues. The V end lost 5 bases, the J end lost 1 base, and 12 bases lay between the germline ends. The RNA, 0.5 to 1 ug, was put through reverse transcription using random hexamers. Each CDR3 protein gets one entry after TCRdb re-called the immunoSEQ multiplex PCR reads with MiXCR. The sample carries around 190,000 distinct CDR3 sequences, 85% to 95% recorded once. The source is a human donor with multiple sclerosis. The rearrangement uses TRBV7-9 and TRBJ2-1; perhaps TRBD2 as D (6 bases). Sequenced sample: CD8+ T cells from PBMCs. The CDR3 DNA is TGTGCCAGCAGCCCCCCCGCGGGATCCTACAATGAGCAGTTCTTC. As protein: CASSPPAGSYNEQFF.